One sample yielded the 9 T cell receptor beta chains listed below, sequenced in a study of post-analysis software for immune sequencing data. Unique molecular identifiers tagged the TCR beta cDNA libraries. MiXCR was run by TCRdb on the PCR reads, yielding one entry per CDR3 protein. The sample holds approximately 770,000 distinct CDR3 sequences; 40% to 55% are singletons and the top ten take 4.9%. These TCRs are of unknown antigen specificity. Study-level results: Higher frequency in patients than in controls was seen for five TRBV segments, with TRBV5-6, TRBV5-1 and TRBV20-1 among them.

Sequencing used blood. The source is a girl aged 5-17 years with multiple sclerosis.

The chain links TRBV20-1 to TRBJ2-4; D tentatively fits TRBD1 or TRBD2 (5 bases each). The V end lost 1 base, the J end lost 6 bases, and 13 bases lay between the germline ends. This CDR3 is built from 14 residues. Germline CDR1 and CDR2: DFQATT and SNEGSKA (reference sequence). CDR3 nucleotides: TGCAGTGCTAGAGTTGGGACCGCTGGAAACATTCAGTACTTC. Its translation is CSARVGTAGNIQYF.

The rearrangement links TRBV12-3 or TRBV12-4 to TRBJ2-1; 9 nucleotides match TRBD2. V lost 7 bases, J lost 6 bases, and 7 bases stayed unmatched. This CDR3 is built from 14 residues. This chain's CDR3 is CASNVGTSTNEQFF. CDR3 nucleotides: TGTGCCAGCAACGTAGGGACTAGCACCAATGAGCAGTTCTTC.

There are a few counts of this clonotype. This chain links TRBV12-3 or TRBV12-4 with TRBJ2-1, with 8 bases matching TRBD1. J lost 7 bases, V lost 6 bases, and 8 bases had no gene match. The CDR3 totals 14 residues. The CDR3 DNA reads as TGTGCCAGCAGATCAGGGGGCGCGGGGAATGAGCAGTTCTTC. Its translation: CASRSGGAGNEQFF.

The chain has TRBV7-9 and TRBJ2-3, with a tentative D call TRBD1 (6 bases). CDR3 size: 13 residues. CDR1 and CDR2 (germline): SEHNR, FQNEAQ (reference sequence). V was cut by 8 bases and J by 3 bases, with 12 bases left in between. CDR3 loop: CASLPQGTDTQYF. The CDR3, as DNA: TGTGCCAGCTTACCTCAGGGGACAGATACGCAGTATTTT.

The chain couples TRBV7-9 to TRBJ2-4; D is unresolved. Trimming stripped 1 base from V and 0 bases from J, with 7 bases between. This CDR3 spans 15 amino acids. CDR1 is SEHNR, CDR2 FQNEAQ, per germline (reference sequence). CDR3 nucleotides: TGTGCCAGCAGCTTAGGGGAATCAGCCAAAAACATTCAGTACTTC. Amino acid sequence: CASSLGESAKNIQYF.

V is TRBV27 and J is TRBJ2-7; the match to TRBD2 covers 14 bases. The J call is uncertain, as TRBJ2-5 better fits the DNA end. The CDR3 sequence is 17 residues long. Germline V gene data show CDR1 as MNHEY and CDR2 as SMNVEV (reference sequence). CDR3 region: CASSLLTSGRAGETQYF. The CDR3 DNA reads as TGTGCCAGCAGTTTATTGACTAGCGGGAGGGCCGGGGAGACCCAGTACTTC.

The chain couples TRBV3-1 to TRBJ2-1; 11 bases are shared with TRBD1. From germline, CDR1 is LGHDT and CDR2 YNNKEL (reference sequence). The CDR3 extends over 18 amino acids. The trim removed 4 bases at V and 13 bases at J, leaving 21 bases unmatched. The CDR3 spells CASSLLLDRGPFQETQFF. CDR3 sequence (DNA): TGTGCCAGCAGCCTATTACTGGACAGGGGGCCCTTCCAAGAGACCCAGTTCTTC.

DNA for the CDR3: TGCAGCGTTGAAGATCCCGGGGTGGGCACGCAGTATTTT. It translates to CSVEDPGVGTQYF. The chain uses TRBV29-1 and TRBJ2-3, with D maybe TRBD2 (5 bases). The CDR3 contains 13 residues. Germline CDR1 reads SQVTM; CDR2 reads ANQGSEA. Trimming stripped 0 bases from V and 9 bases from J, with 13 bases between.

The chain recombines TRBV7-3 with TRBJ2-1, with 12 positions matching TRBD2. The CDR3 sequence is 17 residues long. Germline-derived CDR1 and CDR2 are SGHTA and FQGTGA. The ends lost 4 bases at V and 7 bases at J; junction bases unmatched: 11. CDR3 DNA: TGTGCCAGCAGCTCTCCCCTGGGACTAGCGGGCAGAAATGAGCAGTTCTTC. It codes for CASSSPLGLAGRNEQFF.